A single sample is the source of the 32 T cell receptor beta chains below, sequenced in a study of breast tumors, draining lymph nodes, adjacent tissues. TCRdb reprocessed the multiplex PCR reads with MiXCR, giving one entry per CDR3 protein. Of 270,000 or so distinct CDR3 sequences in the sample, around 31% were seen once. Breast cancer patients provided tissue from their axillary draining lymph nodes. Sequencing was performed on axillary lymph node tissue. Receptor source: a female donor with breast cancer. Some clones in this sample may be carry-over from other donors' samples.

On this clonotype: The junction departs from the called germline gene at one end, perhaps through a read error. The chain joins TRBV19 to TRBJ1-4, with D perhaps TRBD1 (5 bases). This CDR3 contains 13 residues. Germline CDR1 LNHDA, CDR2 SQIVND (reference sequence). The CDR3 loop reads CASSWGLSEELFF. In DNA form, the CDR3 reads TGTGCCAGTAGTTGGGGCCTTAGTGAAGAACTGTTTTTT.

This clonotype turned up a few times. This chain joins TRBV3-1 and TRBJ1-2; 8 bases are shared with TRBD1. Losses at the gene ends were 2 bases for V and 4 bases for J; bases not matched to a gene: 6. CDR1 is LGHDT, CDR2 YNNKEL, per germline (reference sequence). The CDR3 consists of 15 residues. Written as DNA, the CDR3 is TGTGCCAGCAGCCAACAGGGGGCGCGGAGCTATGGCTACACCTTC. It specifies CASSQQGARSYGYTF.

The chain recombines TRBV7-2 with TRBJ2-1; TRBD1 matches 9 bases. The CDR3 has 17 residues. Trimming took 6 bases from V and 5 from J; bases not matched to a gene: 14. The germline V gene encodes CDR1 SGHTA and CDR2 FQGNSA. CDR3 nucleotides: TGTGCCAGCAGTTTGGGAGCCGGACAGGGGACGAACAATGAGCAGTTCTTC. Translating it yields CASSLGAGQGTNNEQFF.

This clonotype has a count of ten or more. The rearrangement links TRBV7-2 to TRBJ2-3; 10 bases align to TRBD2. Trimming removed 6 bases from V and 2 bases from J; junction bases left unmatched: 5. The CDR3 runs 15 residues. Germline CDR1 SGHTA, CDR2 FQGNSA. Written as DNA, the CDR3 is TGTGCCAGCAGATATACTAGCGGGATCACAGATACGCAGTATTTT. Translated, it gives CASRYTSGITDTQYF. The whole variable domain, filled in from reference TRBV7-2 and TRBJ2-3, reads GAGVSQSPSNKVTEKGKDVELRCDPISGHTALYWYRQSLGQGLEFLIYFQGNSAPDKSGLPSDRFSAERTGGSVSTLTIQRTQQEDSAVYLCASRYTSGITDTQYFGPGTRLTVL.

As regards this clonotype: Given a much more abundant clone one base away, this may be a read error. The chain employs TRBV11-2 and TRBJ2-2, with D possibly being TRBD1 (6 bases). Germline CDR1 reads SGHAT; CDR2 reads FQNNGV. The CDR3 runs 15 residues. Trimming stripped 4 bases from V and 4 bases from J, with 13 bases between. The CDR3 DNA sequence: TGTGCCAGCAGCTGGCAGGGACACTCCACCGGGGAGCTGTTTTTT. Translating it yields CASSWQGHSTGELFF.

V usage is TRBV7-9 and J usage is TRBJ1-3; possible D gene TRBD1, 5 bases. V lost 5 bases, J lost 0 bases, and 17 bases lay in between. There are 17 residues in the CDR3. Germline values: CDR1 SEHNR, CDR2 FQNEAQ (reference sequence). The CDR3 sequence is CASSQVVGGYSGNTIYF. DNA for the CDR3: TGTGCCAGCAGCCAAGTGGTCGGGGGTTACTCTGGAAACACCATATATTTT.

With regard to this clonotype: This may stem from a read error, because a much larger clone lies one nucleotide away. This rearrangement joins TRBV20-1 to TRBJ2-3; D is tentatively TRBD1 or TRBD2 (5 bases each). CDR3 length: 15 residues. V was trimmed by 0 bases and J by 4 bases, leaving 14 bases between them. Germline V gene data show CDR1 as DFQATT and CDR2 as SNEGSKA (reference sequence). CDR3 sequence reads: CSARDARGEADTQYF. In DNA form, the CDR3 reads TGCAGTGCTAGAGATGCTAGGGGAGAGGCAGATACGCAGTATTTT.

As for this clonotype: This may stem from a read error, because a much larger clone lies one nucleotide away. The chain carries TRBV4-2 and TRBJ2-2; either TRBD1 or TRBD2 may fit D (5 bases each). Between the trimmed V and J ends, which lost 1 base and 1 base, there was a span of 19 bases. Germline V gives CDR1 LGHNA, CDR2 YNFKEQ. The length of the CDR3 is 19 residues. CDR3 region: CASSQGRASQSRNTGELFF. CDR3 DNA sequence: TGTGCCAGCAGCCAAGGCAGGGCTAGCCAAAGTAGGAACACCGGGGAGCTGTTTTTT.

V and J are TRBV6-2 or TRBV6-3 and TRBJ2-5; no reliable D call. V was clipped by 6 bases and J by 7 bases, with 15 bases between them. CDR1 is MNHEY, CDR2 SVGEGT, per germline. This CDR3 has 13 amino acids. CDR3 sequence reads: CASRLDPPGTQYF. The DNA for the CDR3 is TGTGCCAGCAGACTGGACCCCCCCGGGACCCAGTACTTC.

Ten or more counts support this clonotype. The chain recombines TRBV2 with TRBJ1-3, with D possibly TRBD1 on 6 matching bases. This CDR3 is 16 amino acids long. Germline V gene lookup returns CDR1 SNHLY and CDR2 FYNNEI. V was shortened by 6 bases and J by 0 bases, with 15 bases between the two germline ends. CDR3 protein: CASSFKGGSSGNTIYF. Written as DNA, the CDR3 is TGTGCCAGCAGCTTTAAAGGGGGATCCTCTGGAAACACCATATATTTT.

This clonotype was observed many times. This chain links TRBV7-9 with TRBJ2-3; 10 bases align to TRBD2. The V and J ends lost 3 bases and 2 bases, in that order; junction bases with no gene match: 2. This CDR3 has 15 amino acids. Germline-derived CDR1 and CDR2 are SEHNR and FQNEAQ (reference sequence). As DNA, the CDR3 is TGTGCCAGCAGCTTTCTAGCGGGGGTCACAGATACGCAGTATTTT. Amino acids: CASSFLAGVTDTQYF.

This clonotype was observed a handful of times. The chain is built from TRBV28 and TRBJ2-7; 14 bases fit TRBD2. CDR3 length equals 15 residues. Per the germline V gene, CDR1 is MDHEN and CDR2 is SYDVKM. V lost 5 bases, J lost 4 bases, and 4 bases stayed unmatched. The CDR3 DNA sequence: TGTGCCAGCAGTGTCCGGACTAGCGGGAGGTACGAGCAGTACTTC. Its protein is CASSVRTSGRYEQYF. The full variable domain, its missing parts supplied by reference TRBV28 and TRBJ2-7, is DVKVTQSSRYLVKRTGEKVFLECVQDMDHENMFWYRQDPGLGLRLIYFSYDVKMKEKGDIPEGYSVSREKKERFSLILESASTNQTSMYLCASSVRTSGRYEQYFGPGTRLTVT.

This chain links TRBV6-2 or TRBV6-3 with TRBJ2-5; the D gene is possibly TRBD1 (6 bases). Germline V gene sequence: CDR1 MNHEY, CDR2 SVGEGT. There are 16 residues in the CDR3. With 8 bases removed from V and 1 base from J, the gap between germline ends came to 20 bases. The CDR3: CASGNPGQLLQETQYF. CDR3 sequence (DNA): TGTGCCAGCGGAAATCCGGGACAACTCCTCCAAGAGACCCAGTACTTC.

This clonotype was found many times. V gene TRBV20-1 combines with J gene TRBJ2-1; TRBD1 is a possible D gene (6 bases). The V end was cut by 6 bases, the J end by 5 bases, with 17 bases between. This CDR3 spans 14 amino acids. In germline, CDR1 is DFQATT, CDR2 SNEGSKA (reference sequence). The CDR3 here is CSAPNKDRNNEQFF. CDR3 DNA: TGCAGTGCCCCCAATAAGGACAGAAACAATGAGCAGTTCTTC.

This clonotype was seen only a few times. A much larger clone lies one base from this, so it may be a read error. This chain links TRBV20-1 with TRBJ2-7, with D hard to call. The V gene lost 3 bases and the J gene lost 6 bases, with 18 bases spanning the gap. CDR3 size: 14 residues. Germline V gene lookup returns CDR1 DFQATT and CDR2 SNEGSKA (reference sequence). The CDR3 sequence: CSASAHAAASEQYF. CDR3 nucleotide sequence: TGCAGTGCTAGCGCACACGCCGCGGCCTCCGAGCAGTACTTC.

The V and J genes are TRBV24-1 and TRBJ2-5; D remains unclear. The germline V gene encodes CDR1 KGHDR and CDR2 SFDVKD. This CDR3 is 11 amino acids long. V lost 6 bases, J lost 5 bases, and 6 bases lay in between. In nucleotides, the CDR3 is TGTGCCACCAGTAGCCGGGAGACCCAGTACTTC. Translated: CATSSRETQYF.

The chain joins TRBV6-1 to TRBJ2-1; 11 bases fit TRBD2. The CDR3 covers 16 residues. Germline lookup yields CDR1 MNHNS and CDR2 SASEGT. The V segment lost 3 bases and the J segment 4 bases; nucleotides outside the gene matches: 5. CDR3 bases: TGTGCCAGCAGTGAGAGGACTAGCGGGTTTTACAATGAGCAGTTCTTC. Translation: CASSERTSGFYNEQFF.

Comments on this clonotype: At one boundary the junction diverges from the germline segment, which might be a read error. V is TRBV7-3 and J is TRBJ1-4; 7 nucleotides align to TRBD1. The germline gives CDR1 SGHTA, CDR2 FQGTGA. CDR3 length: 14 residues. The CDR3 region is CASSLGQVNEELFF. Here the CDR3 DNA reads TGCGCCAGCAGCTTAGGACAGGTTAATGAAGAACTGTTTTTT.

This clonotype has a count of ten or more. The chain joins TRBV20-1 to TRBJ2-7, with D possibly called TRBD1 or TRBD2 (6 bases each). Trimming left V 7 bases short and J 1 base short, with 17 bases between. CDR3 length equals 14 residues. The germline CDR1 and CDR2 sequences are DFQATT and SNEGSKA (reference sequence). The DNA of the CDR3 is TGCAGTGTCAAACCCGGGGGCAGGTCCTACGAGCAGTACTTC. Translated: CSVKPGGRSYEQYF.

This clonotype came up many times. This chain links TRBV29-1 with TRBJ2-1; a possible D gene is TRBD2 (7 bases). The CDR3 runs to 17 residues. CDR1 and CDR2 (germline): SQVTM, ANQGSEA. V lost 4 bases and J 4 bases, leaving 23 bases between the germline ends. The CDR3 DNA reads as TGCAGCGTTGTGGGGGGGCGGGACCACCCGAAATACAATGAGCAGTTCTTC. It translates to CSVVGGRDHPKYNEQFF.

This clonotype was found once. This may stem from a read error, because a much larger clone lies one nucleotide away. The CDR3 DNA is TGTGCCGGTCGACTAGCGGCAGCCTACGAGCAGTACTTC. This encodes CAGRLAAAYEQYF. The chain is built from TRBV6-5 and TRBJ2-7; 9 bases map to TRBD2. Unmatched junction bases numbered 7, after V lost 11 bases and J lost 2 bases. The CDR3 extends over 13 amino acids. The germline V gene has CDR1 MNHEY and CDR2 SVGAGI.

CDR3 protein: CASRQAGRETQYF. The CDR3 DNA reads TGTGCCAGCAGACAGGCCGGGAGGGAGACCCAGTACTTC. V is TRBV7-2 and J is TRBJ2-5; TRBD2 matches at 7 bases. The CDR3 totals 13 residues. Germline V gene sequence: CDR1 SGHTA, CDR2 FQGNSA. V shed 6 bases and J 5 bases; nucleotides not matched to a gene: 6.

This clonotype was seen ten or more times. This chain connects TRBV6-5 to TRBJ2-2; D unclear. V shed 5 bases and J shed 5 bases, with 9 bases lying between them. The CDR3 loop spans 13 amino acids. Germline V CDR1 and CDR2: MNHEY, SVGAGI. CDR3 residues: CASSHPRTGELFF. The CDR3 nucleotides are TGTGCCAGCAGTCATCCTAGGACCGGGGAGCTGTTTTTT.

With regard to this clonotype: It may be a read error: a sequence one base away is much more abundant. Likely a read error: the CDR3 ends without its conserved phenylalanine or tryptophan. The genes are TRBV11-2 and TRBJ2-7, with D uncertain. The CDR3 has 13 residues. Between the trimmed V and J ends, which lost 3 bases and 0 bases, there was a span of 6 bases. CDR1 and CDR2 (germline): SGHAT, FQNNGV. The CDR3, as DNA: TGTGCCAGCAGCTTTAATCCCTCCTACGAGCAGTACCTC. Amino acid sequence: CASSFNPSYEQYL.

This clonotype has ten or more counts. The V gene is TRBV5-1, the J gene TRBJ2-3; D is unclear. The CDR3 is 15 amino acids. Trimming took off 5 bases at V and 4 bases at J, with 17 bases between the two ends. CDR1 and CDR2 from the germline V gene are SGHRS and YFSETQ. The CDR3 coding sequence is TGCGCCAGCAGTTTGAAACGGACCTCGGCAGATACGCAGTATTTT. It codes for CASSLKRTSADTQYF. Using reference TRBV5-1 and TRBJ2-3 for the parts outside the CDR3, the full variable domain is KAGVTQTPRYLIKTRGQQVTLSCSPISGHRSVSWYQQTPGQGLQFLFEYFSETQRNKGNFPGRFSGRQFSNSRSEMNVSTLELGDSALYLCASSLKRTSADTQYFGPGTRLTVL.

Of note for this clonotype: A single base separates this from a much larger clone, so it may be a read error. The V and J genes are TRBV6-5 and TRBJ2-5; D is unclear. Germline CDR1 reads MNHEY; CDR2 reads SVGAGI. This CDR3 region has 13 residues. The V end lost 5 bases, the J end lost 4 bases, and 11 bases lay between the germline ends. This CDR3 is CASSHGLVETQYF. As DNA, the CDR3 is TGTGCCAGCAGTCATGGGTTGGTAGAGACCCAGTACTTC.

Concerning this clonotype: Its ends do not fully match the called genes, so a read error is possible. Here the CDR3 DNA reads TGCAGCTCGGGGGTGGAGGCCCAGTGCTTC. This translates into CSSGVEAQCF. The gene calls are TRBV29-1 and TRBJ2-5; D possibly corresponds to TRBD2 (6 bases). CDR1 and CDR2 from the germline V gene are SQVTM and ANQGSEA. The CDR3 length is 10 residues.

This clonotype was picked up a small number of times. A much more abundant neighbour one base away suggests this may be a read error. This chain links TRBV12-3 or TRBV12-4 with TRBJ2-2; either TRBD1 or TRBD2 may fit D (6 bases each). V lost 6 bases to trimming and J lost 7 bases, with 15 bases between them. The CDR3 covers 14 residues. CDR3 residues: CASRSGEAGGELFF. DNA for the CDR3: TGTGCCAGCAGATCAGGGGAGGCAGGCGGGGAGCTGTTTTTT.

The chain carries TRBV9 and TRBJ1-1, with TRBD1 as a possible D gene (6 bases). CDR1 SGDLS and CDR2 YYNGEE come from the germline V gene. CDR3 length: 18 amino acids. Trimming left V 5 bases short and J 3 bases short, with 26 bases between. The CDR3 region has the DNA TGTGCCAGCAGTGCTACCTTGGGGGGCAGGGGAGAGGACACTGAAGCTTTCTTT. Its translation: CASSATLGGRGEDTEAFF. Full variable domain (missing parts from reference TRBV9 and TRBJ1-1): DSGVTQTPKHLITATGQRVTLRCSPRSGDLSVYWYQQSLDQGLQFLIQYYNGEERAKGNILERFSAQQFPDLHSELNLSSLELGDSALYFCASSATLGGRGEDTEAFFGQGTRLTVV.

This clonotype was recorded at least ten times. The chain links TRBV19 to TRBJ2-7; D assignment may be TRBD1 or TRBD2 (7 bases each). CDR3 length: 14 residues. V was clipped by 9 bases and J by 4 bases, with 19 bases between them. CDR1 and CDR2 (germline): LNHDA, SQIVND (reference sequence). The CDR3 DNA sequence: TGTGCCAGCGCTCAGGGGGGAGGGATTTACGAGCAGTACTTC. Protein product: CASAQGGGIYEQYF.

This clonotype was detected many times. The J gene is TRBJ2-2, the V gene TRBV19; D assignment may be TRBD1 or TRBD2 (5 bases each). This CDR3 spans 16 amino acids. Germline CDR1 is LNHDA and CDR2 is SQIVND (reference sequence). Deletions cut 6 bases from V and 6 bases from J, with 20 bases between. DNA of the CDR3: TGTGCCAGTAGCTCCGGGACCCAGGTCGTGGCCGGGGAGCTGTTTTTT. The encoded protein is CASSSGTQVVAGELFF.

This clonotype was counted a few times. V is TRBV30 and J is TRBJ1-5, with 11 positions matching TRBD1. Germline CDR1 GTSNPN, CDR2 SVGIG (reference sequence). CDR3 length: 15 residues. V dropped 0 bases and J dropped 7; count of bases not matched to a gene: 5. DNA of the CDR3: TGTGCCTGGAGTGTACCGGACAGGGGGCAACAGCCCCAGCATTTT. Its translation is CAWSVPDRGQQPQHF.